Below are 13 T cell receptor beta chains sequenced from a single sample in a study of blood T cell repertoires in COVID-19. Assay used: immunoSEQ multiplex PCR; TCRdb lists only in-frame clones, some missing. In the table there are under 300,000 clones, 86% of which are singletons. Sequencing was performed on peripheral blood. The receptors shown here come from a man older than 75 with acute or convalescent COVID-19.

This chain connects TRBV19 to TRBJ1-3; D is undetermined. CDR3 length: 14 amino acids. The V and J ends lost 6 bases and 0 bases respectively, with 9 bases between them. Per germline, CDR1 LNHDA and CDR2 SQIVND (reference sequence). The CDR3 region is CASRQLISGNTIYF. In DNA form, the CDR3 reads TGTGCCAGTAGACAGCTAATCTCTGGAAACACCATATATTTT.

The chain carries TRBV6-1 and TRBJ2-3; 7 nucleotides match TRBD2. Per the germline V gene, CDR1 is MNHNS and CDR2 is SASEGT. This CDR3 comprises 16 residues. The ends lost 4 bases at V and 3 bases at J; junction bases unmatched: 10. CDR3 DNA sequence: TGTGCCAGCAGTGGCCTTGGCGGGAGCTGGACAGATACGCAGTATTTT. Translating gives CASSGLGGSWTDTQYF.

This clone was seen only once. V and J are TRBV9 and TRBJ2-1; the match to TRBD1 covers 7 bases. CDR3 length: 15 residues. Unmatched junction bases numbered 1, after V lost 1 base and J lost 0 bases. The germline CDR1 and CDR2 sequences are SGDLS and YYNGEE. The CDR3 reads CASSVRDSSYNEQFF. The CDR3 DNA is TGTGCCAGCAGCGTAAGGGACAGCTCCTACAATGAGCAGTTCTTC.

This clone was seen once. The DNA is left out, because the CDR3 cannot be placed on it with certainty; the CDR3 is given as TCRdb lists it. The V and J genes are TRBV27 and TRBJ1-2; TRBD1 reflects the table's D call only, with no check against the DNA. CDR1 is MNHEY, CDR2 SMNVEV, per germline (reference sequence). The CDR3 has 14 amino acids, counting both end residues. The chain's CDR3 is CASSSSTGSYGYTF.

This CDR3 is CASSDRETGDEKLFF. The DNA of the CDR3 is TGTGCCAGCAGTGATAGAGAGACAGGGGATGAAAAACTGTTTTTT. This rearrangement joins TRBV6-1 to TRBJ1-4, with 8 positions matching TRBD1. V lost 3 bases and J lost 6; bases outside the gene matches: 6. Germline V gene sequence: CDR1 MNHNS, CDR2 SASEGT. This CDR3 region has 15 residues.

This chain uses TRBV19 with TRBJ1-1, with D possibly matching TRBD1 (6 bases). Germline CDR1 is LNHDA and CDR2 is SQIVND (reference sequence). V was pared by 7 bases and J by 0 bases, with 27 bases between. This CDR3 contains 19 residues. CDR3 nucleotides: TGTGCCAGTACCAAACCCCTACTCACAGGGTGGGATGTGAACACTGAAGCTTTCTTT. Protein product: CASTKPLLTGWDVNTEAFF.

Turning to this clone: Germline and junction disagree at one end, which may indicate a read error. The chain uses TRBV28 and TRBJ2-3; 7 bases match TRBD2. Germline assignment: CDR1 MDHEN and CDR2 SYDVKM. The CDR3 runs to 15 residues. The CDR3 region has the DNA TGTGCCAGCAGTTTACCGGCGGCAGGCAAGCGGGATAGCGATTTT. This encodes CASSLPAAGKRDSDF.

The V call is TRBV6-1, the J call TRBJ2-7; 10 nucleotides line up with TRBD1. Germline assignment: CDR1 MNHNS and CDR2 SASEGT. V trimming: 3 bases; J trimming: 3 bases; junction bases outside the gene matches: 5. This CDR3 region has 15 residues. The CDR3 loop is CASSDRQGASYEQYF. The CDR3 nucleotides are TGTGCCAGCAGTGATCGACAGGGGGCCAGCTACGAGCAGTACTTC.

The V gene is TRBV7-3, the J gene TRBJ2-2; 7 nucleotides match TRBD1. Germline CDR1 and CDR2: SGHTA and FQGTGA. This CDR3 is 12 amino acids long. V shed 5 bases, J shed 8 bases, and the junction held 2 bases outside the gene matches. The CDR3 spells CASSRGRGELFF. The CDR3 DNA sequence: TGTGCCAGCAGCAGGGGGCGGGGGGAGCTGTTTTTT. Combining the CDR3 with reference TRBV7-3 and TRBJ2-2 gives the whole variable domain GAGVSQTPSNKVTEKGKYVELRCDPISGHTALYWYRQSLGQGPEFLIYFQGTGAADDSGLPNDRFFAVRPEGSVSTLKIQRTERGDSAVYLCASSRGRGELFFGEGSRLTVL.

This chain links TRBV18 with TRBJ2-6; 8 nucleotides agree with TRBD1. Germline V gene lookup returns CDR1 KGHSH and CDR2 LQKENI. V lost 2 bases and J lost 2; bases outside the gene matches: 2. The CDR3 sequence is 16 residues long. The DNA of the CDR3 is TGTGCCAGCTCACCAGCAGGGGGCGCTGGGGCCAACGTCCTGACTTTC. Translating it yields CASSPAGGAGANVLTF.

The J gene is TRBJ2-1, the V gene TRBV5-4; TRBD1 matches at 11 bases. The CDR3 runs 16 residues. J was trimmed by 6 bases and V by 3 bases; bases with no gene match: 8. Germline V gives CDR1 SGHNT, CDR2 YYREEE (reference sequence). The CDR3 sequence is CASSSRTGGKFNEQFF. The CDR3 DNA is TGTGCCAGCAGCTCGCGGACAGGGGGCAAATTCAATGAGCAGTTCTTC.

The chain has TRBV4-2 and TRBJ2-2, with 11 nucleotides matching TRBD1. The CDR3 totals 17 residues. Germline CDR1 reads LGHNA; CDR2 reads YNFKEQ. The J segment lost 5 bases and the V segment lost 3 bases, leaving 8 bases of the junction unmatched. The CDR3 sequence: CASSQSRDRGGTGELFF. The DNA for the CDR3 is TGTGCCAGCAGCCAGTCGCGGGACAGGGGGGGGACCGGGGAGCTGTTTTTT.

The CDR3 is CASSSGGFQETQYF. The DNA for the CDR3 is TGTGCCAGCAGTAGCGGGGGTTTCCAAGAGACCCAGTACTTC. V is TRBV7-2 and J is TRBJ2-5; 9 nucleotides match TRBD2. The CDR3 consists of 14 residues. CDR1 is SGHTA, CDR2 FQGNSA, per germline. After removal of 6 bases from V and 1 base from J, the junction contained 3 bases not matched to a gene.